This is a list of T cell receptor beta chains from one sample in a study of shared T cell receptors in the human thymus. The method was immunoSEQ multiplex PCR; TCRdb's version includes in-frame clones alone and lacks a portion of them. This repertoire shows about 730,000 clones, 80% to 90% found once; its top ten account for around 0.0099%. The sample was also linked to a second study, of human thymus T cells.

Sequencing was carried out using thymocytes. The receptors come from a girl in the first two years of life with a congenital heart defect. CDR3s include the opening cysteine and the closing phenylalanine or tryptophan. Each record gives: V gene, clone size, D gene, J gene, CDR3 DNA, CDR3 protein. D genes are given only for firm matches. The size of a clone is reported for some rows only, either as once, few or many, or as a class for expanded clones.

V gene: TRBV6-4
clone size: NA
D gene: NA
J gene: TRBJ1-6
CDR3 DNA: TGTGCCAGCAGTGATAATGGACTCAAGAATTCACCCCTCCACTTT
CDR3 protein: CASSDNGLKNSPLHF

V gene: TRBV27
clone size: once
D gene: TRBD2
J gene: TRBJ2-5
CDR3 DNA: TGTGCCAGCAGTCCTCCCGGCACTAGCGGGGGCTACCAAGAGACCCAGTACTTC
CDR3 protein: CASSPPGTSGGYQETQYF

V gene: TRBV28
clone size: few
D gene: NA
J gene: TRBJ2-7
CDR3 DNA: TGTGCCAGCAGTTCCCAGACAGTCACCTACGAGCAGTACTTC
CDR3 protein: CASSSQTVTYEQYF

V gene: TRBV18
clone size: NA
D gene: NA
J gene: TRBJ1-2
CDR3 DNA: TGTGCCAGCTCACTACAAACAGAAGATAGAGTGGATGGCTACACCTTC
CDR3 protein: CASSLQTEDRVDGYTF

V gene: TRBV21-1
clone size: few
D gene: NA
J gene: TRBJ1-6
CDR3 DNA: TGTGCCAGCAGCAAAGGAGGGGGTGACAGGCTTAGCTCCTATAATTCACCCCTCCACTTT
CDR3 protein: CASSKGGGDRLSSYNSPLHF

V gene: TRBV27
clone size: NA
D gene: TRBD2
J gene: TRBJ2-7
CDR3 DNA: TGTGCCAGCAGTTTAAGCCCCCCGGGGGGGCGCAACTACGAGCAGTACTTC
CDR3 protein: CASSLSPPGGRNYEQYF

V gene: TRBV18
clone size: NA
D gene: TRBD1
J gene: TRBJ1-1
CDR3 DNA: TGTGCCAGCTCACCACAGGACAGGGGTCTAAACACTGAAGCTTTCTTT
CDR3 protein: CASSPQDRGLNTEAFF

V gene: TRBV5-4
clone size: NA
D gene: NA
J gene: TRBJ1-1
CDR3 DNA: TGTGCCAGCAGCTTCGACAGGATTAACACTGAAGCTTTCTTT
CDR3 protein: CASSFDRINTEAFF

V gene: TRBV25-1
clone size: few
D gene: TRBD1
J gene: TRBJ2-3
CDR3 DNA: TGTGCCAGCAAAGGGGGCAGGGCCTGCACAGATACGCAGTATTTT
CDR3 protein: CASKGGRACTDTQYF

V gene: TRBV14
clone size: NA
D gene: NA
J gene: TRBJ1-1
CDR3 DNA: TGTGCCAGCAGCCAAGATAATGGTGGGCAGCAGACCATGAACACTGAAGCTTTCTTT
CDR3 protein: CASSQDNGGQQTMNTEAFF

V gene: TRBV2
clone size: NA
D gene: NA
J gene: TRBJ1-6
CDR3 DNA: TGTGCCAGCCATCGGTATTCACCCCTCCACTTT
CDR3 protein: CASHRYSPLHF

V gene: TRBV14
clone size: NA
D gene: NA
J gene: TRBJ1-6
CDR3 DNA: TGTGCCAGCAGCCAAGGGGGCGCCCCCTATAATTCACCCCTCCACTTT
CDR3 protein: CASSQGGAPYNSPLHF

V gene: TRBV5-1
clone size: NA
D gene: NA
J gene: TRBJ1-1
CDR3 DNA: TGCGCCAGCAGCCACGCTCGGGGGGCAGATAAGACTGAAGCTTTCTTT
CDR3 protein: CASSHARGADKTEAFF

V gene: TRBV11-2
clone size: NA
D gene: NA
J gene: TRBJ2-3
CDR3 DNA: TGTGCCAGCAGTCAGAGCACAGATACGCAGTATTTT
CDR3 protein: CASSQSTDTQYF

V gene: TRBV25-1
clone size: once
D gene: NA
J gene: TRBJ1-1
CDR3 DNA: TGTGCCAGCAGTCTACAGAACGAGAACACTGAAGCTTTCTTT
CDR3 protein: CASSLQNENTEAFF

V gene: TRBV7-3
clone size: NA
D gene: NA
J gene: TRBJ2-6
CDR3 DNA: TGTGCCAGCAGCTTACGAGGGTTAACTGGGGCCAACGTCCTGACTTTC
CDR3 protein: CASSLRGLTGANVLTF

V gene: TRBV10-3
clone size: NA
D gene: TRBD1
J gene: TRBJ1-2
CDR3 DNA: TGTGCCATCAGTGGATATAGACAGGGCCCTAACTATGGCTACACCTTC
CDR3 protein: CAISGYRQGPNYGYTF